Each of the 27 T cell receptor beta chains below was sequenced from the same sample in a study of T-cell reconstitution after alpha-beta-depleted transplantation in children. For TCRbeta, the library was prepared with unique molecular identifiers. TCRdb re-called the PCR reads through MiXCR, storing one row per CDR3 protein. The sample yields a few hundred thousand distinct CDR3 sequences, roughly 16% seen once. Sequences were derived from PBMCs, mostly from graft donor cells, sampled 360 days after TCRalphabeta/CD19-depleted stem cell transplant. Receptor source: a boy under two years old who had a stem cell transplant for Wiskott-Aldrich syndrome, so the T cells may come from the graft donor.

A few counts support this clonotype. This chain joins TRBV5-1 and TRBJ2-3; D ambiguous. Trimming removed 2 bases from V and 4 bases from J, with 8 bases in between. Germline V CDR1 and CDR2: SGHRS, YFSETQ. The CDR3 contains 13 residues. This CDR3 reads CASSFGSPDTQYF. In nucleotides, the CDR3 is TGCGCCAGCAGCTTCGGATCCCCAGATACGCAGTATTTT.

The V call is TRBV7-8, the J call TRBJ2-2; D gene ambiguous. Germline V gives CDR1 SGHVS, CDR2 FQNEAQ. Trimming shortened V by 1 base and J by 2 bases, and 8 bases separated the two germline ends. The CDR3 is 15 residues long. Here the CDR3 DNA reads TGTGCCAGCAGCTTAGATTTACAAAACACCGGGGAGCTGTTTTTT. It is translated as CASSLDLQNTGELFF. The full variable domain, completed using reference TRBV7-8 and TRBJ2-2, is GAGVSQSPRYKVAKRGQDVALRCDPISGHVSLFWYQQALGQGPEFLTYFQNEAQLDKSGLPSDRFFAERPEGSVSTLKIQRTQQEDSAVYLCASSLDLQNTGELFFGEGSRLTVL.

The DNA of the CDR3 is TGTGCCAGCAGCTTAGGTCGCGGGCGGGGCACAGATACGCAGTATTTT. It translates to CASSLGRGRGTDTQYF. The rearrangement links TRBV7-9 to TRBJ2-3; possible D gene TRBD2, 5 bases. CDR1 and CDR2 from the germline V gene are SEHNR and FQNEAQ (reference sequence). This CDR3 is built from 16 residues. V lost 1 base, J lost 1 base, and 12 bases lay in between.

This clonotype has more than one count but fewer than ten. V gene TRBV5-1 combines with J gene TRBJ2-1; D possibly corresponds to TRBD2 (5 bases). CDR1 and CDR2 from the germline V gene are SGHRS and YFSETQ. Trimming pared 0 bases from V and 6 bases from J, leaving 13 bases between. This CDR3 spans 15 amino acids. The CDR3 nucleotides read TGCGCCAGCAGCTTGGCCAATACGGGAATCAATGAGCAGTTCTTC. Its protein is CASSLANTGINEQFF.

This clonotype was seen only a few times. V gene TRBV11-2 combines with J gene TRBJ1-3, with a possible D match to TRBD1 (6 bases). V lost 4 bases, J lost 0 bases, and 19 bases lay in between. Germline V gives CDR1 SGHAT, CDR2 FQNNGV. The CDR3 sequence is 18 residues long. The CDR3 sequence: CASSSYRGGQGSGNTIYF. The CDR3, as DNA: TGTGCCAGCAGCTCCTACAGAGGGGGGCAAGGCTCTGGAAACACCATATATTTT.

This clonotype was seen a few times. The chain joins TRBV10-3 to TRBJ2-3, with TRBD2 matching over 16 bases. CDR1 ENHRY and CDR2 SYGVKD come from the germline V gene. CDR3 length equals 21 residues. V shed 5 bases, J shed 3 bases, and the junction held 17 bases outside the gene matches. The CDR3 spells CAISLTSYSGTSGRDTDTQYF. The CDR3 nucleotides are TGTGCCATCAGTCTCACCTCTTACTCCGGGACTAGCGGGAGGGATACAGATACGCAGTATTTT.

This clonotype was observed a few times. The chain carries TRBV2 and TRBJ2-1; 8 bases map to TRBD2. The CDR3 loop spans 14 amino acids. The V segment lost 3 bases and the J segment 4 bases; nucleotides outside the gene matches: 2. Germline-derived CDR1 and CDR2 are SNHLY and FYNNEI. The CDR3 region is CASSEQREYNEQFF. The CDR3 region has the DNA TGTGCCAGCAGTGAGCAGCGGGAGTACAATGAGCAGTTCTTC. The full variable domain, with the rest looked up from reference TRBV2 and TRBJ2-1, is EPEVTQTPSHQVTQMGQEVILRCVPISNHLYFYWYRQILGQKVEFLVSFYNNEISEKSEIFDDQFSVERPDGSNFTLKIRSTKLEDSAMYFCASSEQREYNEQFFGPGTRLTVL.

This clonotype has a handful of counts. The V call is TRBV20-1, the J call TRBJ2-7; unclear D gene. Trimming left V 1 base short and J 5 bases short, with 9 bases between. Germline V lookup: CDR1 DFQATT, CDR2 SNEGSKA (reference sequence). The CDR3 runs to 12 residues. The CDR3 coding sequence is TGCAGTGCTAGAGCGCCCCCACACGAGCAGTACTTC. It yields the protein CSARAPPHEQYF.

The J gene is TRBJ1-2, the V gene TRBV6-5, with a tentative D call TRBD1 (5 bases). Germline loops: CDR1 MNHEY, CDR2 SVGAGI. This CDR3 region has 15 residues. V lost 2 bases, J lost 4 bases, and 14 bases lay in between. The CDR3 is CASSYVGRQLYGYTF. The CDR3 DNA sequence: TGTGCCAGCAGTTACGTGGGACGCCAGCTCTATGGCTACACCTTC.

This clonotype was observed a few times. V gene TRBV18 combines with J gene TRBJ1-4; D gene uncertain. This CDR3 has 12 amino acids. Germline lookup yields CDR1 KGHSH and CDR2 LQKENI. The V gene lost 4 bases and the J gene lost 4 bases, with 4 bases spanning the gap. The CDR3 protein is CASSQGNEKLFF. Written as DNA, the CDR3 is TGTGCCAGCTCACAGGGTAATGAAAAACTGTTTTTT.

The V gene is TRBV6-2 or TRBV6-3, the J gene TRBJ2-1, with TRBD2 matching 7 bases. Looked up from germline, CDR1 is MNHEY and CDR2 is SVGEGT. J lost 6 bases, V lost 0 bases, and 17 bases had no gene match. This CDR3 is 19 amino acids long. CDR3 in DNA: TGTGCCAGCAGTTACTCGAGAGTAGGTAGGCGGGAGTATGGCAATGAGCAGTTCTTC. As protein: CASSYSRVGRREYGNEQFF.

The chain combines TRBV7-2 with TRBJ2-4; TRBD1 matches 8 bases. Trimming at V came to 4 bases and at J to 8 bases, leaving 10 bases not matched to a gene. This CDR3 has 15 amino acids. Germline loops: CDR1 SGHTA, CDR2 FQGNSA. Here the CDR3 DNA reads TGTGCCAGCAGCTCCCTCTCAGACAGGGGCTACATTCAGTACTTC. Its protein product is CASSSLSDRGYIQYF.

This clonotype was seen a handful of times. V is TRBV11-2 and J is TRBJ2-1; 7 bases match TRBD2. Germline assignment: CDR1 SGHAT and CDR2 FQNNGV. This CDR3 comprises 15 residues. V shed 5 bases, J shed 2 bases, and the junction held 6 bases outside the gene matches. CDR3: CASSKGLVAYNEQFF. The DNA for the CDR3 is TGTGCCAGCAGCAAAGGACTAGTGGCCTACAATGAGCAGTTCTTC.

This clonotype was observed a handful of times. The chain recombines TRBV3-1 with TRBJ2-1; 9 nucleotides match TRBD2. The germline V gene has CDR1 LGHDT and CDR2 YNNKEL (reference sequence). The CDR3 sequence is 19 residues long. V lost 7 bases and J lost 5; bases outside the gene matches: 21. The DNA of the CDR3 is TGTGCCAGCACCCCTCGCATCGGACTAGCGCAATTCCCAAACAATGAGCAGTTCTTC. Protein: CASTPRIGLAQFPNNEQFF.

In this sample, this clonotype turned up a few times. This chain links TRBV24-1 with TRBJ2-1; D gene unclear. CDR3 length: 17 residues. Germline V gene sequence: CDR1 KGHDR, CDR2 SFDVKD. Trimming removed 2 bases from V and 0 bases from J, with 13 bases in between. The CDR3 DNA reads as TGTGCCACCAGTGATTCCTCCCGCTGGAGCTCCTACAATGAGCAGTTCTTC. It yields the protein CATSDSSRWSSYNEQFF.

This clonotype was picked up a small number of times. V is TRBV24-1 and J is TRBJ2-3, with 7 nucleotides matching TRBD2. The trim removed 6 bases at V and 2 bases at J, leaving 4 bases unmatched. Per germline, CDR1 KGHDR and CDR2 SFDVKD. This CDR3 has 14 amino acids. The CDR3 DNA sequence: TGTGCCACCAGTAGGGAGCGGGACACAGATACGCAGTATTTT. Translating gives CATSRERDTDTQYF.

The gene calls are TRBV28 and TRBJ2-7; possibly TRBD1 or TRBD2 for D (5 bases each). CDR1 and CDR2 (germline): MDHEN, SYDVKM. This CDR3 is 13 amino acids long. V shed 5 bases and J shed 6 bases, with 14 bases lying between them. The CDR3 DNA is TGTGCCAGCAGTCTACGAGGGACGAGCGAGCAGTACTTC. It is translated as CASSLRGTSEQYF.

This chain uses TRBV7-2 with TRBJ2-2, with D perhaps matching TRBD2 (6 bases). Germline-derived CDR1 and CDR2 are SGHTA and FQGNSA. The CDR3 length is 15 residues. V shed 1 base and J shed 6 bases, with 12 bases lying between them. CDR3 sequence: CASSLVGRRAGELFF. CDR3 DNA: TGTGCCAGCAGCTTAGTCGGGAGAAGGGCCGGGGAGCTGTTTTTT.

Written as DNA, the CDR3 is TGTGCCAGCAGATGGCGGGGCCGCACAGATACGCAGTATTTT. This codes for CASRWRGRTDTQYF. The chain couples TRBV28 to TRBJ2-3, with D maybe TRBD2 (6 bases). Germline-derived CDR1 and CDR2 are MDHEN and SYDVKM. This CDR3 is built from 14 residues. Trimming removed 6 bases at V and 1 base at J, with 11 bases between.

As concerns this clonotype: An end of the junction does not agree with germline; a read error may underlie this. The chain carries TRBV20-1 and TRBJ1-6; D unclear. Germline loops: CDR1 DFQATT, CDR2 SNEGSKA (reference sequence). The CDR3 covers 13 residues. The CDR3 coding sequence is TGCAGTGCTAGAGAATCCTTTAATTCACCCCTCCACTTT. It encodes CSARESFNSPLHF.

The sample holds one count of this clonotype. The rearrangement links TRBV12-3 or TRBV12-4 to TRBJ2-5; perhaps D is TRBD1 or TRBD2 (6 bases each). CDR3 length: 20 residues. V was clipped by 5 bases and J by 1 base, with 29 bases between them. In nucleotides, the CDR3 is TGTGCCAGCAGTACAGGGAGTTTAGGGGGGCCACGGGGTAGCCAAGAGACCCAGTACTTC. Translation gives CASSTGSLGGPRGSQETQYF.

Of note for this clonotype: An end of the junction does not agree with germline; a read error may underlie this. The chain is built from TRBV6-5 and TRBJ2-7; D is unclear. CDR3 length: 14 amino acids. Germline values: CDR1 MNHEY, CDR2 SVGAGI. The CDR3 DNA follows: TGTGCCAGCACTTACGGCATCCACTTCTACGAGCAGTACTTC. As protein: CASTYGIHFYEQYF.

This clonotype was found a few times. This sequence joins TRBV29-1 and TRBJ2-3; 12 bases fit TRBD2. The CDR3 length is 15 residues. Germline V lookup: CDR1 SQVTM, CDR2 ANQGSEA. J gave up 5 bases and V 3 bases, and 6 bases lay outside the gene matches. The CDR3 nucleotides are TGCAGCGTTGAGAGGATGGGACTAGCGGGAGATACGCAGTATTTT. Translated: CSVERMGLAGDTQYF.

In its sample, this clonotype was seen a few times. This sequence joins TRBV7-6 and TRBJ2-6; D call uncertain. Germline-derived CDR1 and CDR2 are SGHVS and FNYEAQ. The CDR3 runs to 12 residues. In DNA form, the CDR3 reads TGTGCGACGGGCTCTGGGGCCAACGTCCTGACTTTC. It specifies CATGSGANVLTF.

This chain links TRBV2 with TRBJ2-3, with D unresolved. CDR3 length: 13 residues. Trimming took off 3 bases at V and 6 bases at J, with 10 bases between the two ends. Per germline, CDR1 SNHLY and CDR2 FYNNEI. In nucleotides, the CDR3 is TGTGCCAGCAGTGACGGATTGGCGGATACGCAGTATTTT. Protein product: CASSDGLADTQYF.

This clonotype has a handful of counts. V and J are TRBV7-2 and TRBJ2-7; TRBD2 agrees at 9 bases. The ends lost 6 bases at V and 2 bases at J; junction bases unmatched: 8. The CDR3 length is 15 residues. Germline V lookup: CDR1 SGHTA, CDR2 FQGNSA. The CDR3: CASSFRLAAPYEQYF. In DNA form, the CDR3 reads TGTGCCAGCAGTTTCAGACTAGCGGCCCCCTACGAGCAGTACTTC.

The sample holds a few counts of this clonotype. V is TRBV7-9 and J is TRBJ2-7, with a weak D call TRBD1 (6 bases). V dropped 6 bases and J dropped 7 bases, with 13 bases sitting between them. This CDR3 has 12 amino acids. Germline loops: CDR1 SEHNR, CDR2 FQNEAQ (reference sequence). CDR3 loop: CASRTQGREQYF. The CDR3, as DNA: TGTGCCAGCAGGACGCAGGGGAGAGAGCAGTACTTC.